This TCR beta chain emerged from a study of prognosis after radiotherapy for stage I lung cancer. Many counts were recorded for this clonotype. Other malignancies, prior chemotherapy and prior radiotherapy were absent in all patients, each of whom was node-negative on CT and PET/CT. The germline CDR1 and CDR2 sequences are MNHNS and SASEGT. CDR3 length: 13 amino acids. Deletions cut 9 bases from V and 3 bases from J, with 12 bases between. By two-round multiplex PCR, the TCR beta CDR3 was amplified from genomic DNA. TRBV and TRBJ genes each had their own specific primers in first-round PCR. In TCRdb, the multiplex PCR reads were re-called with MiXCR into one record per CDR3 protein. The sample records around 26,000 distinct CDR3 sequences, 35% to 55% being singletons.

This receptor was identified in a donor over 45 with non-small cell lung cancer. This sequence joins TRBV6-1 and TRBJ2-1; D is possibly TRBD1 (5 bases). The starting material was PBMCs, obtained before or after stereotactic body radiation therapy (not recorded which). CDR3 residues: CASQGGNYNEQFF. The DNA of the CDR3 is TGTGCCAGTCAGGGCGGAAACTACAATGAGCAGTTCTTC.